Listed below are T cell receptor beta chains from one sample, sequenced in a study of T cell clonotyping in hematopoietic cell transplantation. The table came from immunoSEQ multiplex PCR; TCRdb's copy has only in-frame clones and leaves some out. The sample carries around 40,000 clones, 90% to 95% recorded once. Specimen: peripheral blood mononuclear cells, collected before stem cell transplant. These receptor sequences come from a man aged 35 to 55 with chronic myeloid leukemia. Some clones in this sample may be carry-over from other donors' samples. Each CDR3 is given with its conserved first and last residue. Expanded clones are given a class, and other clones once, few, many or no size at all.

clone_size	j_call	v_call	cdr3_aa
NA	TRBJ2-7	TRBV5-6	CASRFGGSGEQYF
NA	TRBJ1-2	TRBV5-4	CASSRGGAKDYGYTF
NA	TRBJ2-7	TRBV2	CASSEQGTEDGRQYF
NA	TRBJ1-6	TRBV19	CASSQTGQNSPLHF
NA	TRBJ2-1	TRBV2	CASSEEYPLRDLQWEQFF
NA	TRBJ2-7	TRBV10-2	CASSESGQGSYEQYF
NA	TRBJ2-1	TRBV6-6	CASTPAGGDNEQFF
NA	TRBJ1-3	TRBV28	CASSLRVSSGNTIYF
NA	TRBJ1-2	TRBV11-2	CASSSIWGGYTF
few	TRBJ1-5	TRBV15	CATSRDRAGNQPQHF
NA	TRBJ2-5	TRBV11-2	CASRAGLAGAQYF
NA	TRBJ1-5	TRBV7-2	CASSPGGEINQPQHF
NA	TRBJ1-2	TRBV6-5	CASSYLGGYTF
NA	TRBJ1-1	TRBV7-3	CASSPHSNPTGGGEAFF
NA	TRBJ2-5	TRBV28	CASSLDPGGETQYF
NA	TRBJ2-7	TRBV7-7	CASSHELGGGYEQYF
NA	TRBJ1-1	TRBV28	CASSFGEWTEAFF
NA	TRBJ2-1	TRBV6-1	CAGSPGSSYNEQFF
NA	TRBJ1-2	TRBV11-2	CASSLGQAGGYTF
NA	TRBJ2-1	TRBV14	CASSQVAGASYNEQFF
NA	TRBJ1-1	TRBV20-1	CSASQGAFF
NA	TRBJ1-1	TRBV5-1	CASSLALGRNTEAFF
NA	TRBJ1-3	TRBV30	CAWSQGNTIYF
NA	TRBJ1-1	TRBV28	CASSSGAANTEAFF
NA	TRBJ2-6	TRBV9	CASSVGTTAYSGANVLTF
NA	TRBJ1-3	TRBV28	CASSLEAVGNTIYF
NA	TRBJ1-4	TRBV15	CATRSRATNEKLFF
NA	TRBJ2-7	TRBV28	CASSLHGPGGPFREQYF
NA	TRBJ1-2	TRBV2	CASRLDRTHGYTF
NA	TRBJ2-3	TRBV2	CASSAGLALVTDTQYF
NA	TRBJ2-3	TRBV9	CASSVDSPGQGSVDTQYF
once	TRBJ1-3	TRBV19	CASSPGDRPGAGNTIYF
NA	TRBJ2-3	TRBV30	CAWSPGTLVADTQYF
NA	TRBJ2-7	TRBV5-1	CASSLDGQSYEQYF
few	TRBJ2-7	TRBV4-1	CASSQDTGGVSYEQYF
NA	TRBJ2-2	TRBV27	CARGLRVRLMTGELFF
NA	TRBJ1-6	TRBV5-6	CASSFGTANNSPLHF
NA	TRBJ1-5	TRBV19	CASSRTGEASPQHF
NA	TRBJ1-6	TRBV28	CASRPRAASNSPLHF
NA	TRBJ1-2	TRBV6-1	CASTFDRGYGYTF
NA	TRBJ2-1	TRBV28	CASSLDGSYNEQFF
NA	TRBJ1-1	TRBV19	CASSSARQLNTEAFF
NA	TRBJ2-7	TRBV7-2	CASSSSGGQEYF
NA	TRBJ2-7	TRBV28	CASRPAGLGYEQYF
NA	TRBJ1-1	TRBV6-6	CASSYVGGAEAFF
NA	TRBJ1-1	TRBV6-1	CASSESAGTGPNTEAFF
NA	TRBJ1-2	TRBV4-1	CASSQETGARGYGYTF
few	TRBJ2-7	TRBV5-1	CASSLGRHRGEQYF
once	TRBJ1-4	TRBV28	CASSLPLGTGNEKLFF
NA	TRBJ1-1	TRBV2	CASNPNTEAFF
once	TRBJ1-5	TRBV6-1	CASSESGGEKPQHF
NA	TRBJ2-7	TRBV28	CASSFSTPGQGMSYEQYF